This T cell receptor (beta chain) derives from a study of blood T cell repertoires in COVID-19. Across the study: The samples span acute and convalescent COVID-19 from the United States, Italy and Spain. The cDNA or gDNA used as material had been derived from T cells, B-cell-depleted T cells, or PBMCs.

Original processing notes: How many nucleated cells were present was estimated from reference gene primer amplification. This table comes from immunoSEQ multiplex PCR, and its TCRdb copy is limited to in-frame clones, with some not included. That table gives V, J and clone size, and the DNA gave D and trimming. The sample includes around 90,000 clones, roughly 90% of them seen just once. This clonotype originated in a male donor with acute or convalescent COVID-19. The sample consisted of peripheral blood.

The CDR3 DNA sequence: TGTGCCTGGGCGACGGCGGGGTCGGAGACCCAGTACTTC. Residues: CAWATAGSETQYF. This chain uses TRBV30 with TRBJ2-5; possibly TRBD2 for D (6 bases). CDR1 is GTSNPN and CDR2 is SVGIG in the germline V gene (reference sequence). This CDR3 is 13 amino acids long. Trimming left V 5 bases short and J 5 bases short, with 15 bases between.